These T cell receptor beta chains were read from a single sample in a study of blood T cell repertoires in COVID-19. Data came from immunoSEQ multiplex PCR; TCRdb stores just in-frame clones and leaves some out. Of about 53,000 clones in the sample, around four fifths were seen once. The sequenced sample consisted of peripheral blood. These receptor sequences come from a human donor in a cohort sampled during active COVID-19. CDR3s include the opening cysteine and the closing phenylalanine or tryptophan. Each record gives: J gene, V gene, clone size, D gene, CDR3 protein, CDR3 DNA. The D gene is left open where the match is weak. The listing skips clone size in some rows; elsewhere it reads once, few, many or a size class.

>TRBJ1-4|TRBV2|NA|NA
CASRSAGAGKLFF
TGTGCCAGCAGATCCGCAGGGGCTGGAAAACTGTTTTTT
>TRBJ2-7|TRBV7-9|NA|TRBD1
CASSQRQGAEQYF
TGTGCCAGCAGCCAAAGACAGGGGGCCGAGCAGTACTTC
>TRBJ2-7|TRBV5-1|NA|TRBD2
CASSLRPGLAGGDFYEQYF
TGCGCCAGCAGCTTGCGACCGGGACTCGCGGGGGGGGATTTCTACGAGCAGTACTTC
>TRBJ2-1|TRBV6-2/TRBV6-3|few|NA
CASSTLGHRDEQFF
TGTGCCAGCAGTACCCTGGGCCACCGAGATGAGCAGTTCTTC
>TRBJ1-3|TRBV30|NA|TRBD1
CAWDRGSGNTIYF
TGTGCCTGGGACAGGGGCTCTGGAAACACCATATATTTT
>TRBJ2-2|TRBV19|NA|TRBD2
CASSSGLVDTGELFF
TGTGCCAGTAGTTCGGGACTAGTGGACACCGGGGAGCTGTTTTTT
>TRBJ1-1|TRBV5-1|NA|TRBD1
CASSLFGTGTGGAFF
TGCGCCAGCAGCTTGTTCGGGACAGGGACCGGGGGAGCTTTCTTT
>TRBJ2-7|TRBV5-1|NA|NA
CASSLRQGEDEQYF
TGCGCCAGCAGCTTGCGCCAGGGCGAAGACGAGCAGTACTTC
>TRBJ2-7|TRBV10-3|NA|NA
CAIRGASEQYF
TGTGCCATCAGAGGGGCAAGCGAGCAGTACTTC
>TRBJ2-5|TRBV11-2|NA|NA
CASSPVPADQETQYF
TGTGCCAGCAGCCCCGTTCCGGCGGATCAAGAGACCCAGTACTTC
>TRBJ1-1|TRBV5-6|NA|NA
CASSRRGTGEAFF
TGTGCCAGCAGCAGACGGGGAACAGGGGAAGCTTTCTTT